The next 26 T cell receptor beta chains were all read from a single sample in a study of blood T cell repertoires in COVID-19. Using immunoSEQ multiplex PCR, the repertoire was profiled, and TCRdb retains in-frame clones only, with some absent. This sample yields about 6,400 clones, of which 84% are seen a single time; 12% belongs to the top ten. Material: peripheral blood. Receptors were obtained from a human donor with active COVID-19. The donor label of this sample is uncertain.

The CDR3 protein is CSVAPGLRTDTQYF. In nucleotides, the CDR3 is TGCAGCGTTGCGCCGGGACTACGCACAGATACGCAGTATTTT. The gene calls are TRBV29-1 and TRBJ2-3; 7 bases are shared with TRBD2. Germline trimming cut 4 bases from V and 1 base from J; bases unmatched to any gene: 5. The CDR3 has 14 residues. Germline lookup yields CDR1 SQVTM and CDR2 ANQGSEA.

This chain links TRBV11-3 with TRBJ2-1; 13 nucleotides agree with TRBD2. This CDR3 is 15 amino acids long. J was trimmed by 5 bases and V by 3 bases; bases with no gene match: 1. Germline V gene sequence: CDR1 SGHNT, CDR2 YENEEA. CDR3 amino acids: CASSLGTSGNNEQFF. In nucleotides, the CDR3 is TGTGCCAGCAGCTTGGGGACTAGCGGGAACAATGAGCAGTTCTTC.

The chain has TRBV30 and TRBJ1-1; D is possibly TRBD1 (5 bases). V was clipped by 3 bases and J by 1 base, with 15 bases between them. Germline CDR1 is GTSNPN and CDR2 is SVGIG (reference sequence). CDR3 length: 15 amino acids. The CDR3 spells CAWRVTGQSNTEAFF. The DNA of the CDR3 is TGTGCCTGGAGGGTAACAGGACAATCGAACACTGAAGCTTTCTTT.

V and J are TRBV5-1 and TRBJ1-6; no definite D call. The ends were cut back, 0 bases at V and 8 bases at J, with 15 bases in the middle. Germline V gives CDR1 SGHRS, CDR2 YFSETQ. CDR3 length: 16 residues. The CDR3 protein is CASSLGVPHLYSPLHF. As DNA, the CDR3 is TGCGCCAGCAGCTTGGGAGTACCGCACCTCTATTCACCCCTCCACTTT.

The CDR3 loop reads CASRKQGADSVDEQFF. The DNA of the CDR3 is TGTGCCAGCAGAAAACAGGGGGCAGATTCGGTCGATGAGCAGTTCTTC. This chain connects TRBV6-4 to TRBJ2-1; 9 bases fit TRBD1. The germline gives CDR1 MRHNA, CDR2 SNTAGT. V lost 6 bases, J lost 8 bases, and 14 bases stayed unmatched. This CDR3 spans 16 amino acids.

J is TRBJ2-7 and V is TRBV29-1; 9 bases agree with TRBD1. The CDR3 totals 13 residues. Germline trimming cut 6 bases from V and 2 bases from J; bases unmatched to any gene: 5. From germline, CDR1 is SQVTM and CDR2 ANQGSEA. The CDR3 DNA sequence: TGCAGCGTGGAGACAGGGGGTCCCTACGAGCAGTACTTC. This encodes CSVETGGPYEQYF.

This clone was observed a handful of times. V is TRBV19 and J is TRBJ1-5; TRBD1 aligns across 9 bases. With 3 bases clipped from V and 7 bases from J, the junction kept 4 bases outside the gene matches. CDR1 and CDR2 (germline): LNHDA, SQIVND (reference sequence). The CDR3 consists of 14 residues. The CDR3 nucleotides are TGTGCCAGTAGTATGGGGGACAGGGCCCAGCCCCAGCATTTT. Protein sequence: CASSMGDRAQPQHF.

The gene calls are TRBV9 and TRBJ2-1; TRBD2 matches at 10 bases. Germline V gene data show CDR1 as SGDLS and CDR2 as YYNGEE. The CDR3 totals 16 residues. The junction had 3 bases not matched to a gene; V was cut back by 3 bases and J by 0 bases. The DNA for the CDR3 is TGTGCCAGCAGCGGGATAGCGGGGGGCTCCTACAATGAGCAGTTCTTC. It codes for CASSGIAGGSYNEQFF.

There are a few counts of this clone. The chain uses TRBV6-4 and TRBJ1-2; TRBD1 might be the D (5 bases). The CDR3 contains 16 residues. V was clipped by 3 bases and J by 2 bases, with 16 bases between them. Per germline, CDR1 MRHNA and CDR2 SNTAGT. In nucleotides, the CDR3 is TGTGCCAGCAGTGAGGTTTTTGCAGGGCACAACTATGGCTACACCTTC. This gives the protein CASSEVFAGHNYGYTF.

The J gene is TRBJ2-7, the V gene TRBV3-1 (or the pseudogene TRBV3-2); 11 bases are shared with TRBD2. CDR3 length: 15 residues. Trimming cost V 2 bases and J 7 bases; bases outside gene matches: 7. CDR1 LGHDT and CDR2 YNNKEL come from the germline V gene (reference sequence). The CDR3 coding sequence is TGTGCCAGCAGCCAAAGACTAGCGGGACTGGGAGAGCAGTACTTC. Translation gives CASSQRLAGLGEQYF.

V and J are TRBV5-1 and TRBJ2-3; a possible D gene is TRBD1 (5 bases). Per the germline V gene, CDR1 is SGHRS and CDR2 is YFSETQ. The CDR3 spans 15 residues. The V end lost 2 bases, the J end lost 4 bases, and 14 bases lay between the germline ends. As DNA, the CDR3 is TGCGCCAGCAGCTTAGGGGTGGCGGATGCAGATACGCAGTATTTT. Its translation is CASSLGVADADTQYF. The whole variable domain, remainder taken from reference TRBV5-1 and TRBJ2-3, is KAGVTQTPRYLIKTRGQQVTLSCSPISGHRSVSWYQQTPGQGLQFLFEYFSETQRNKGNFPGRFSGRQFSNSRSEMNVSTLELGDSALYLCASSLGVADADTQYFGPGTRLTVL.

V is TRBV5-5 and J is TRBJ2-7; 9 nucleotides align to TRBD2. The CDR3 consists of 15 residues. V dropped 0 bases and J dropped 3; count of bases not matched to a gene: 4. Per the germline V gene, CDR1 is SGHKS and CDR2 is YYEKEE (reference sequence). The CDR3 DNA follows: TGTGCCAGCAGCTTGGGACTAGCGGAGGTCTACGAGCAGTACTTC. Its translation is CASSLGLAEVYEQYF.

The CDR3 DNA is TGTGCCAGCAGCCGTTCGGCCGGAGCGGGGGCGGGAAACATTCAGTACTTC. Translated: CASSRSAGAGAGNIQYF. The chain recombines TRBV14 with TRBJ2-4; 8 bases match TRBD2. The CDR3 extends over 17 amino acids. Germline V CDR1 and CDR2: SGHDN, FVKESK. Trimming took 4 bases from V and 6 from J; bases not matched to a gene: 14.

The chain has TRBV5-1 and TRBJ1-4; 9 nucleotides agree with TRBD1. The V segment lost 5 bases and the J segment 7 bases; nucleotides outside the gene matches: 6. Germline V gene sequence: CDR1 SGHRS, CDR2 YFSETQ. The CDR3 is 14 residues long. CDR3 loop: CASSRTGEGEKLFF. DNA of the CDR3: TGCGCCAGCAGTCGGACAGGGGAGGGTGAAAAACTGTTTTTT.

The chain combines TRBV19 with TRBJ2-5; D is perhaps TRBD1 (6 bases). V was trimmed by 10 bases and J by 2 bases, leaving 17 bases between them. CDR3 length: 14 residues. Per germline, CDR1 LNHDA and CDR2 SQIVND (reference sequence). This CDR3 is CATRIGDTQETQYF. DNA for the CDR3: TGTGCCACCAGAATTGGGGACACTCAAGAGACCCAGTACTTC.

This clone was seen more than once but under ten times. The chain is built from TRBV2 and TRBJ2-1; D ambiguous. CDR1 SNHLY and CDR2 FYNNEI come from the germline V gene. V lost 5 bases to trimming and J lost 6 bases, with 8 bases between them. This CDR3 has 12 amino acids. The CDR3 DNA is TGTGCCAGCAGTCGTCCGGGCAATGAGCAGTTCTTC. Residues: CASSRPGNEQFF.

This chain connects TRBV12-3 or TRBV12-4 to TRBJ1-2, with 7 bases fitting TRBD1. The length of the CDR3 is 13 residues. J was trimmed by 6 bases and V by 5 bases; bases with no gene match: 6. This chain's CDR3 is CASSEGGRDGYTF. CDR3 nucleotides: TGTGCCAGCAGTGAAGGGGGCAGAGATGGCTACACCTTC.

The rearrangement links TRBV10-3 to TRBJ2-2, with 7 bases identical to TRBD2. Trimming removed 5 bases from V and 6 bases from J; junction bases left unmatched: 6. CDR3 length: 14 residues. The germline V gene has CDR1 ENHRY and CDR2 SYGVKD. CDR3 sequence: CAISRHGGAGELFF. Here the CDR3 DNA reads TGTGCCATCAGTAGACATGGGGGGGCCGGGGAGCTGTTTTTT.

This rearrangement joins TRBV15 to TRBJ2-5, with 11 positions matching TRBD1. This CDR3 contains 13 residues. Per the germline V gene, CDR1 is LNHNV and CDR2 is YYDKDF (reference sequence). V gave up 9 bases and J gave up 5 bases; unmatched junction bases: 5. As DNA, the CDR3 is TGTGCCACGGAGGACAGGGGGCGGGAGACCCAGTACTTC. It specifies CATEDRGRETQYF.

J is TRBJ2-7 and V is TRBV6-5; D gene unclear. The germline V gene has CDR1 MNHEY and CDR2 SVGAGI. CDR3 length: 10 residues. V was shortened by 7 bases and J by 5 bases, with 6 bases between the two germline ends. The CDR3 protein is CASITDEQYF. DNA of the CDR3: TGTGCCAGCATCACAGACGAGCAGTACTTC.

V is TRBV5-6 and J is TRBJ2-7, with D maybe TRBD2 (5 bases). The ends were cut back, 2 bases at V and 3 bases at J, with 15 bases in the middle. Germline CDR1 is SGHDT and CDR2 is YYEEEE. CDR3 size: 15 residues. The CDR3 spells CASSFIDGMNYEQYF. The CDR3, as DNA: TGTGCCAGCAGCTTTATCGACGGGATGAACTACGAGCAGTACTTC.

The chain employs TRBV7-9 and TRBJ1-2, with 7 bases matching TRBD1. With 3 bases clipped from V and 6 bases from J, the junction kept 10 bases outside the gene matches. Germline values: CDR1 SEHNR, CDR2 FQNEAQ (reference sequence). CDR3 length equals 15 residues. The CDR3, as DNA: TGTGCCAGCAGCTTCACCGGGACAGCTCAGAATGGCTACACCTTC. Its translation: CASSFTGTAQNGYTF.

The V gene is TRBV6-5, the J gene TRBJ2-5, with TRBD1 identical over 7 bases. The junction had 6 bases not matched to a gene; V was cut back by 0 bases and J by 5 bases. The germline V gene encodes CDR1 MNHEY and CDR2 SVGAGI. The CDR3 length is 15 residues. This CDR3 reads CASSYSTGADETQYF. CDR3 DNA: TGTGCCAGCAGTTACTCAACAGGGGCCGATGAGACCCAGTACTTC.

The V call is TRBV10-2, the J call TRBJ1-1; 8 bases fit TRBD1. The CDR3 spans 16 residues. V trimming: 6 bases; J trimming: 4 bases; junction bases outside the gene matches: 13. Germline V gene data show CDR1 as WSHSY and CDR2 as SAAADI. The DNA of the CDR3 is TGCGCCAGCAGAGACAGGGGCGGTGGGGGGACCACTGAAGCTTTCTTT. It translates to CASRDRGGGGTTEAFF.

The rearrangement links TRBV6-1 to TRBJ2-1; 11 nucleotides line up with TRBD2. The ends lost 3 bases at V and 7 bases at J; junction bases unmatched: 8. The CDR3 has 16 residues. CDR1 and CDR2 (germline): MNHNS, SASEGT. The CDR3 protein is CASSETLAGVRNEQFF. Written as DNA, the CDR3 is TGTGCCAGCAGTGAGACACTAGCGGGAGTAAGGAATGAGCAGTTCTTC.

The V call is TRBV10-3, the J call TRBJ1-1, with D uncertain. The CDR3 covers 12 residues. Trimming pared 10 bases from V and 4 bases from J, leaving 13 bases between. Germline V gene lookup returns CDR1 ENHRY and CDR2 SYGVKD. Here the CDR3 reads CATLKSGTEAFF. The CDR3 nucleotides are TGTGCCACGCTGAAGAGTGGCACTGAAGCTTTCTTT.